A selection of T cell receptor beta chains follows, all from one sample in a study of blood T cell repertoires in COVID-19. Repertoires were generated with immunoSEQ multiplex PCR, while TCRdb's copy carries only in-frame clones and drops some. The repertoire holds fewer than 150,000 clones, with approximately 89% as singletons. Material for sequencing was peripheral blood. These TCRs come from a human donor in a cohort sampled during active COVID-19. The CDR3 runs from the conserved cysteine through the conserved F or W. A D gene is named only where the DNA matches it firmly. Clone sizes are given selectively: once, few, many, or a class where the clone is expanded.

v_gene: TRBV7-3
j_gene: TRBJ2-1
d_gene: -
abundance: -
CDR3aa: CASSLDIYNEQFF
CDR3nt: TGTGCCAGCAGCCTGGACATCTACAATGAGCAGTTCTTC

v_gene: TRBV18
j_gene: TRBJ1-6
d_gene: -
abundance: -
CDR3aa: CASSPEQVDSNSPLHF
CDR3nt: TGTGCCAGCTCACCGGAACAGGTCGACAGTAATTCACCCCTCCACTTT

v_gene: TRBV12-3/TRBV12-4
j_gene: TRBJ1-5
d_gene: -
abundance: -
CDR3aa: CASQGPGQPQHF
CDR3nt: TGTGCCAGCCAGGGGCCGGGTCAGCCCCAGCATTTT

v_gene: TRBV5-6
j_gene: TRBJ1-1
d_gene: TRBD1
abundance: -
CDR3aa: CASSWGQGIEAFF
CDR3nt: TGTGCCAGCAGCTGGGGACAGGGGATTGAAGCTTTCTTT

v_gene: TRBV6-1
j_gene: TRBJ1-4
d_gene: -
abundance: -
CDR3aa: CASSEVREREKLFF
CDR3nt: TGTGCCAGCAGTGAAGTGAGGGAGCGGGAAAAACTGTTTTTT

v_gene: TRBV3-1/TRBV3-2
j_gene: TRBJ2-2
d_gene: -
abundance: -
CDR3aa: CASSQVRDTGELFF
CDR3nt: TGTGCCAGCAGCCAAGTGAGAGACACCGGGGAGCTGTTTTTT

v_gene: TRBV5-1
j_gene: TRBJ1-1
d_gene: -
abundance: -
CDR3aa: CASSLEQGNTEAFF
CDR3nt: TGCGCCAGCAGCTTGGAACAGGGGAACACTGAAGCTTTCTTT

v_gene: TRBV6-5
j_gene: TRBJ2-1
d_gene: -
abundance: -
CDR3aa: CASSRGNEQFF
CDR3nt: TGTGCCAGCAGTAGGGGAAATGAGCAGTTCTTC

v_gene: TRBV9
j_gene: TRBJ2-3
d_gene: TRBD1
abundance: -
CDR3aa: CASSGQGVMDTQYF
CDR3nt: TGTGCCAGCAGCGGACAGGGGGTTATGGATACGCAGTATTTT

v_gene: TRBV28
j_gene: TRBJ2-5
d_gene: TRBD1
abundance: -
CDR3aa: CASSPTGGKRTRETQYF
CDR3nt: TGTGCCAGCAGTCCGACAGGGGGCAAGAGGACCCGGGAGACCCAGTACTTC

v_gene: TRBV11-2
j_gene: TRBJ2-7
d_gene: -
abundance: -
CDR3aa: CASSSHLTHEQYF
CDR3nt: TGTGCCAGCAGCTCACATTTGACTCACGAGCAGTACTTC

v_gene: TRBV11-2
j_gene: TRBJ2-3
d_gene: -
abundance: -
CDR3aa: CASLLGGTDTQYF
CDR3nt: TGTGCCAGCCTCTTGGGGGGAACAGATACGCAGTATTTT

v_gene: TRBV4-2
j_gene: TRBJ1-1
d_gene: -
abundance: -
CDR3aa: CASSQGALNTEAFF
CDR3nt: TGTGCCAGCAGCCAGGGCGCATTGAACACTGAAGCTTTCTTT

v_gene: TRBV7-8
j_gene: TRBJ2-6
d_gene: -
abundance: -
CDR3aa: CASSLEAGSLSGANVLTF
CDR3nt: TGTGCCAGCAGCTTAGAGGCAGGATCCCTCTCTGGGGCCAACGTCCTGACTTTC

v_gene: TRBV3-1/TRBV3-2
j_gene: TRBJ2-3
d_gene: -
abundance: -
CDR3aa: CASSQVAWFTDTQYF
CDR3nt: TGTGCCAGCAGCCAAGTAGCCTGGTTCACAGATACGCAGTATTTT

v_gene: TRBV7-2
j_gene: TRBJ2-7
d_gene: TRBD2
abundance: -
CDR3aa: CASSSSGGVEKQYF
CDR3nt: TGTGCCAGCAGCTCTAGCGGGGGCGTAGAGAAGCAGTACTTC

v_gene: TRBV7-9
j_gene: TRBJ2-2
d_gene: -
abundance: -
CDR3aa: CASSRVQGATGELFF
CDR3nt: TGTGCCAGCAGCCGAGTACAGGGTGCCACCGGGGAGCTGTTTTTT

v_gene: TRBV6-6
j_gene: TRBJ1-2
d_gene: -
abundance: -
CDR3aa: CASSSSTGRYGYTF
CDR3nt: -

v_gene: TRBV2
j_gene: TRBJ1-6
d_gene: -
abundance: -
CDR3aa: CASRVDSSYNSPLHF
CDR3nt: TGTGCCAGCAGGGTCGACAGCTCCTATAATTCACCCCTCCACTTT

v_gene: TRBV4-2
j_gene: TRBJ1-1
d_gene: -
abundance: -
CDR3aa: CASSQGQGKESRNTEAFF
CDR3nt: TGTGCCAGCAGCCAAGGTCAGGGGAAGGAAAGCCGGAACACTGAAGCTTTCTTT

v_gene: TRBV4-3
j_gene: TRBJ2-7
d_gene: -
abundance: -
CDR3aa: CASSHGHQSYEQYF
CDR3nt: TGCGCCAGCAGCCACGGACACCAGTCCTACGAGCAGTACTTC

v_gene: TRBV27
j_gene: TRBJ1-2
d_gene: -
abundance: -
CDR3aa: CASSLAGVSYGYTF
CDR3nt: TGTGCCAGCAGTTTAGCAGGGGTTTCCTATGGCTACACCTTC

v_gene: TRBV5-1
j_gene: TRBJ2-2
d_gene: -
abundance: -
CDR3aa: CASSLEGVLTGELFF
CDR3nt: TGCGCCAGCAGCTTGGAGGGGGTACTCACCGGGGAGCTGTTTTTT

v_gene: TRBV13
j_gene: TRBJ1-1
d_gene: TRBD1
abundance: few
CDR3aa: CASSPGQVNTEAFF
CDR3nt: TGTGCCAGCAGCCCCGGACAGGTGAACACTGAAGCTTTCTTT

v_gene: TRBV7-2
j_gene: TRBJ1-1
d_gene: TRBD1
abundance: -
CDR3aa: CASSFMPGGKTEAFF
CDR3nt: TGTGCCAGCAGCTTTATGCCAGGGGGAAAGACTGAAGCTTTCTTT

v_gene: TRBV13
j_gene: TRBJ1-5
d_gene: -
abundance: -
CDR3aa: CASSAGPRISPQHF
CDR3nt: TGTGCCAGCAGCGCGGGACCCCGAATCAGCCCCCAGCATTTT

v_gene: TRBV11-2
j_gene: TRBJ2-7
d_gene: TRBD1
abundance: -
CDR3aa: CASSLRWTGGREQYF
CDR3nt: TGTGCCAGCAGCTTAAGATGGACAGGGGGCAGGGAGCAGTACTTC

v_gene: TRBV9
j_gene: TRBJ2-1
d_gene: TRBD2
abundance: few
CDR3aa: CASSVGGLAGLEQFF
CDR3nt: TGTGCCAGCAGCGTGGGAGGACTAGCGGGATTGGAGCAGTTCTTC

v_gene: TRBV5-6
j_gene: TRBJ1-5
d_gene: -
abundance: -
CDR3aa: CASSLAGGASQPQHF
CDR3nt: TGTGCCAGCAGCTTGGCGGGGGGGGCTAGTCAGCCCCAGCATTTT

v_gene: TRBV2
j_gene: TRBJ2-3
d_gene: -
abundance: -
CDR3aa: CASSAKTRPSTDTQYF
CDR3nt: TGTGCCAGCAGTGCAAAGACTAGACCTAGCACAGATACGCAGTATTTT

v_gene: TRBV9
j_gene: TRBJ1-1
d_gene: -
abundance: -
CDR3aa: CASSVGGLRTEAFF
CDR3nt: TGTGCCAGCAGCGTAGGAGGTTTGAGGACTGAAGCTTTCTTT

v_gene: TRBV7-6
j_gene: TRBJ2-7
d_gene: TRBD1
abundance: -
CDR3aa: CASSSRDSPSYEQYF
CDR3nt: TGTGCCAGCAGCTCCCGGGACAGCCCTTCCTACGAGCAGTACTTC

v_gene: TRBV27
j_gene: TRBJ1-1
d_gene: TRBD1
abundance: -
CDR3aa: CASSLLGTGGPYPEAFF
CDR3nt: TGTGCCAGCAGTTTATTAGGGACAGGGGGGCCCTACCCTGAAGCTTTCTTT

v_gene: TRBV6-2/TRBV6-3
j_gene: TRBJ1-2
d_gene: -
abundance: -
CDR3aa: CASSYIKGSGYTF
CDR3nt: TGTGCCAGCAGTTACATCAAGGGGTCCGGCTACACCTTC

v_gene: TRBV4-2
j_gene: TRBJ2-7
d_gene: TRBD1
abundance: -
CDR3aa: CASSFRDRFFREQYF
CDR3nt: TGTGCCAGCAGCTTCCGGGACAGGTTCTTTCGCGAGCAGTACTTC

v_gene: TRBV5-1
j_gene: TRBJ2-1
d_gene: TRBD2
abundance: -
CDR3aa: CASSWEPARGVYNEQFF
CDR3nt: TGCGCCAGCAGCTGGGAGCCGGCGCGGGGGGTGTACAATGAGCAGTTCTTC

v_gene: TRBV18
j_gene: TRBJ2-3
d_gene: TRBD1
abundance: -
CDR3aa: CASSPPRGQGTRDTQYF
CDR3nt: TGTGCCAGCTCACCACCGCGGGGACAGGGAACACGAGATACGCAGTATTTT

v_gene: TRBV5-4
j_gene: TRBJ1-2
d_gene: -
abundance: -
CDR3aa: CASSLAGSPYGYTF
CDR3nt: TGTGCCAGCAGCTTGGCCGGGAGTCCGTATGGCTACACCTTC

v_gene: TRBV7-2
j_gene: TRBJ1-1
d_gene: -
abundance: -
CDR3aa: CASRPQTVMNTEAFF
CDR3nt: TGTGCCAGCAGGCCCCAGACAGTCATGAACACTGAAGCTTTCTTT

v_gene: TRBV21-1
j_gene: TRBJ2-1
d_gene: -
abundance: -
CDR3aa: CASSKAGQGAYNEQFF
CDR3nt: TGTGCCAGCAGCAAAGCCGGACAGGGGGCATACAATGAGCAGTTCTTC

v_gene: TRBV18
j_gene: TRBJ2-7
d_gene: -
abundance: few
CDR3aa: CASSPVPGTYEQYF
CDR3nt: TGTGCCAGCTCACCTGTTCCAGGGACCTACGAGCAGTACTTC

v_gene: TRBV30
j_gene: TRBJ2-1
d_gene: -
abundance: -
CDR3aa: CAWSVRGPNEQFF
CDR3nt: TGTGCCTGGAGTGTACGAGGGCCGAATGAGCAGTTCTTC

v_gene: TRBV19
j_gene: TRBJ2-1
d_gene: -
abundance: -
CDR3aa: CASSFLANEQFF
CDR3nt: TGTGCCAGTAGCTTTCTAGCGAATGAGCAGTTCTTC

v_gene: TRBV6-2/TRBV6-3
j_gene: TRBJ2-5
d_gene: TRBD1
abundance: -
CDR3aa: CASSPLWGDRGQETQYF
CDR3nt: TGTGCCAGCAGTCCACTATGGGGGGACAGGGGGCAAGAGACCCAGTACTTC

v_gene: TRBV4-1
j_gene: TRBJ1-2
d_gene: -
abundance: -
CDR3aa: CASSPSVIQAYGYTF
CDR3nt: TGCGCCAGCAGCCCGTCCGTCATTCAGGCCTATGGCTACACCTTC

v_gene: TRBV25-1
j_gene: TRBJ1-2
d_gene: -
abundance: -
CDR3aa: CASSWGELGYGYTF
CDR3nt: TGTGCCAGCAGTTGGGGCGAGTTGGGCTATGGCTACACCTTC

v_gene: TRBV10-3
j_gene: TRBJ1-2
d_gene: -
abundance: -
CDR3aa: CAISESRVQGYGYTF
CDR3nt: TGTGCCATCAGTGAGTCAAGGGTACAGGGCTATGGCTACACCTTC

v_gene: TRBV5-1
j_gene: TRBJ2-1
d_gene: -
abundance: -
CDR3aa: CASSLLSKGLGDNEQFF
CDR3nt: TGCGCCAGCAGCTTGTTGTCAAAGGGCCTAGGGGACAATGAGCAGTTCTTC

v_gene: TRBV21-1
j_gene: TRBJ1-5
d_gene: -
abundance: -
CDR3aa: CASSKVGQGPNQPQHF
CDR3nt: TGTGCCAGCAGCAAAGTCGGACAGGGACCTAATCAGCCCCAGCATTTT

v_gene: TRBV7-2
j_gene: TRBJ2-2
d_gene: -
abundance: -
CDR3aa: CASSESGAVAGELFF
CDR3nt: TGTGCCAGCAGTGAATCAGGGGCTGTCGCCGGGGAGCTGTTTTTT